The 9 T cell receptor beta chains below come from one sample, sequenced in a study of CD8 T cells in ankylosing spondylitis. General observations from the study: The study identified a TCR beta motif of roughly eight highly homologous variants that appeared characteristic of ankylosing spondylitis blood.

TCRdb re-derived calls from the 5' RACE reads in MiXCR, one entry per CDR3 protein. This table has about 500,000 distinct CDR3 sequences, roughly 5.3% appearing once. No antigens are known for them. The sample comprised blood, either unsorted or a sorted T cell fraction (not recorded which). The receptors derive from a male donor with ankylosing spondylitis.

This clonotype was seen many times. The rearrangement uses TRBV20-1 and TRBJ2-7; a weak D match, TRBD2 (6 bases). Germline V lookup: CDR1 DFQATT, CDR2 SNEGSKA (reference sequence). The CDR3 spans 15 residues. V dropped 0 bases and J dropped 3 bases, with 15 bases sitting between them. CDR3 sequence: CSARDSGRENYEQYF. In DNA, the CDR3 is TGCAGTGCTAGAGATAGCGGCAGGGAAAACTACGAGCAGTACTTC.

This clonotype has ten or more counts. The rearrangement links TRBV5-5 to TRBJ2-5, with TRBD1 identical over 9 bases. V gave up 4 bases and J gave up 3 bases; unmatched junction bases: 7. CDR3 size: 15 residues. CDR1 and CDR2 (germline): SGHKS, YYEKEE (reference sequence). CDR3 nucleotides: TGTGCCAGCAGCCTGGAGGGACAGGGAAAAGAGACCCAGTACTTC. Encoded protein: CASSLEGQGKETQYF.

This clonotype came up a few times. The chain employs TRBV4-2 and TRBJ2-5, with D possibly being TRBD2 (6 bases). The V end was cut by 2 bases, the J end by 4 bases, with 20 bases between. Germline V gene sequence: CDR1 LGHNA, CDR2 YNFKEQ. CDR3 size: 17 residues. The CDR3 spells CASSQQSRGGVRETQYF. CDR3 in DNA: TGTGCCAGCAGCCAACAGAGTAGAGGAGGGGTACGAGAGACCCAGTACTTC.

This clonotype was seen repeatedly, ten times or more. The V gene is TRBV20-1, the J gene TRBJ1-1; 7 positions match TRBD1. CDR1 is DFQATT and CDR2 is SNEGSKA in the germline V gene (reference sequence). The CDR3 consists of 11 residues. V lost 5 bases and J lost 4; bases outside the gene matches: 1. Written as DNA, the CDR3 is TGCAGTGCTCACAGGGGCACTGAAGCTTTCTTT. This sequence encodes CSAHRGTEAFF.

There are many counts of this clonotype. The rearrangement joins TRBV7-6 to TRBJ1-2; D unclear. Germline assignment: CDR1 SGHVS and CDR2 FNYEAQ. The CDR3 is made up of 13 amino acids. Trimming cost V 5 bases and J 0 bases, with 7 bases left between them. The CDR3 sequence is CASSAATNYGYTF. The CDR3, as DNA: TGTGCCAGCAGCGCCGCCACTAACTATGGCTACACCTTC.

This clonotype appeared many times. The V and J genes are TRBV24-1 and TRBJ1-5, with unresolved D. Germline V CDR1 and CDR2: KGHDR, SFDVKD. The V end lost 6 bases, the J end lost 4 bases, and 9 bases lay between the germline ends. This CDR3 is 13 amino acids long. The CDR3 is CATSSDGNQPQHF. CDR3 bases: TGTGCCACCAGTTCTGACGGGAATCAGCCCCAGCATTTT.

This clonotype was counted many times. The chain combines TRBV20-1 with TRBJ1-4; D perhaps matches TRBD1 (6 bases). The V and J ends lost 8 bases and 8 bases respectively, with 24 bases between them. CDR3 length: 15 amino acids. Germline CDR1 reads DFQATT; CDR2 reads SNEGSKA (reference sequence). In DNA form, the CDR3 reads TGCAGTCCTTATGGGGGGGCCACTCCTGGGGAAAAACTGTTTTTT. Protein: CSPYGGATPGEKLFF.

This clonotype showed up many times. The gene calls are TRBV29-1 and TRBJ2-5; tentatively, D is TRBD2 (6 bases). From germline, CDR1 is SQVTM and CDR2 ANQGSEA. The CDR3 spans 13 residues. Trimming took off 2 bases at V and 5 bases at J, with 12 bases between the two ends. As DNA, the CDR3 is TGCAGCGTTGAACAGGGAGGTGGGGAGACCCAGTACTTC. Translating it yields CSVEQGGGETQYF.

This clonotype was found a few times. The chain joins TRBV7-6 to TRBJ2-3; 14 bases map to TRBD2. V gave up 3 bases and J gave up 1 base; unmatched junction bases: 15. The germline V gene encodes CDR1 SGHVS and CDR2 FNYEAQ. CDR3 size: 21 residues. CDR3 nucleotide sequence: TGTGCCAGCAGCTTGGACATACCGGGACTAGCGGGGGTAGCTGGCACAGATACGCAGTATTTT. Residues: CASSLDIPGLAGVAGTDTQYF.